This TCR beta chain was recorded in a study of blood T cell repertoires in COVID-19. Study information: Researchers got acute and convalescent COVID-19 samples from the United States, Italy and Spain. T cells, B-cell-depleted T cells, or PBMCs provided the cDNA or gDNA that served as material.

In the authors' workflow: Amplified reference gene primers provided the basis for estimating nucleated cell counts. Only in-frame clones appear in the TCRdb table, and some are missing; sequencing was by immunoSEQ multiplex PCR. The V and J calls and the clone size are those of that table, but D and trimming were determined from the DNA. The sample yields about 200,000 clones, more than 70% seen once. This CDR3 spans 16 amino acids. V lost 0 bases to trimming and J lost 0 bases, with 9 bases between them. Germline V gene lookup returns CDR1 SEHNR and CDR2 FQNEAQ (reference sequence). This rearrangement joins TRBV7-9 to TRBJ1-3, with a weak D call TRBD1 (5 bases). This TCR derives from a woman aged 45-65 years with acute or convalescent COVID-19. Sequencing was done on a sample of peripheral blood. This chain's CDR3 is CASSLAGGSSGNTIYF. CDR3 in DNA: TGTGCCAGCAGCTTAGCGGGGGGGAGCTCTGGAAACACCATATATTTT.